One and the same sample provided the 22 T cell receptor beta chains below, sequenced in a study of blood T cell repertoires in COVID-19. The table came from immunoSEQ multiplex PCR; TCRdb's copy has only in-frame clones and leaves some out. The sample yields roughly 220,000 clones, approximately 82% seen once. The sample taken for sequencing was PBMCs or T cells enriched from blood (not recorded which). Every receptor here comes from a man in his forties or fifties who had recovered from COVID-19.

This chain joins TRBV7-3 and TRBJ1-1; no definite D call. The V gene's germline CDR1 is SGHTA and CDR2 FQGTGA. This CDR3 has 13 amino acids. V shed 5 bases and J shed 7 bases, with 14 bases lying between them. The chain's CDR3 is CASSRSREGEAFF. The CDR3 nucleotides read TGTGCCAGCAGCCGCTCCCGGGAGGGTGAAGCTTTCTTT. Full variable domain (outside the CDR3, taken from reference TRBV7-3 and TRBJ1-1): GAGVSQTPSNKVTEKGKYVELRCDPISGHTALYWYRQSLGQGPEFLIYFQGTGAADDSGLPNDRFFAVRPEGSVSTLKIQRTERGDSAVYLCASSRSREGEAFFGQGTRLTVV.

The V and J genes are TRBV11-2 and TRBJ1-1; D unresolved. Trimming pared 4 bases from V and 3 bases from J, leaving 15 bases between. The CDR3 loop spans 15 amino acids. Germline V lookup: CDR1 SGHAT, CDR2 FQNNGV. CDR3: CASSSVRGADTEAFF. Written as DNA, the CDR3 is TGTGCCAGCAGCTCCGTGCGGGGAGCGGACACTGAAGCTTTCTTT.

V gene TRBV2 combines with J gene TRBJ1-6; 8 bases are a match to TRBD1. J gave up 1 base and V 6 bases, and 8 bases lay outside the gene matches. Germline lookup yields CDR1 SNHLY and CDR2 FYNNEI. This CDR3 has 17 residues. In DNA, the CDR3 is TGTGCCAGCAGGACAGGGGAACGGAGGTCCTATAATTCACCCCTCCACTTT. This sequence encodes CASRTGERRSYNSPLHF.

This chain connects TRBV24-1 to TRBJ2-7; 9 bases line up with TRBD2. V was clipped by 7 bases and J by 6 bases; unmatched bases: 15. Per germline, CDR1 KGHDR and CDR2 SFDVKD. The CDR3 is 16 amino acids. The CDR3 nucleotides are TGTGCCACCAGCCCCTGCCGGCTAGCGGGACCTCTCGAGCAGTACTTC. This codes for CATSPCRLAGPLEQYF.

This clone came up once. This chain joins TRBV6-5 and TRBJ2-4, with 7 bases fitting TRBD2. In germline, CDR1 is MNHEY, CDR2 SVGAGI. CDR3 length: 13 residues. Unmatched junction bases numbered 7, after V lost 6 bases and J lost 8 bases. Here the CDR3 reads CASSRGAGDIQYF. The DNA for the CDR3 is TGTGCCAGCAGCCGGGGTGCGGGGGACATTCAGTACTTC.

The CDR3 is CASRRTSGTSDTQYF. The DNA for the CDR3 is TGTGCCAGTAGACGGACTAGCGGGACCAGCGATACGCAGTATTTT. The V gene is TRBV19, the J gene TRBJ2-3; 12 bases match TRBD2. This CDR3 comprises 15 residues. CDR1 is LNHDA and CDR2 is SQIVND in the germline V gene (reference sequence). The trim removed 6 bases at V and 6 bases at J, leaving 7 bases unmatched.

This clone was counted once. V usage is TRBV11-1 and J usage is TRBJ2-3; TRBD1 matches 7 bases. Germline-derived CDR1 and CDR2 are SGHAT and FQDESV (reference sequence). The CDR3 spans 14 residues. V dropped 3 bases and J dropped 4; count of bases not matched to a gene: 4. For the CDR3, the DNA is TGTGCCAGCAGCTTCACAGGGGTAGCAGATACGCAGTATTTT. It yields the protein CASSFTGVADTQYF.

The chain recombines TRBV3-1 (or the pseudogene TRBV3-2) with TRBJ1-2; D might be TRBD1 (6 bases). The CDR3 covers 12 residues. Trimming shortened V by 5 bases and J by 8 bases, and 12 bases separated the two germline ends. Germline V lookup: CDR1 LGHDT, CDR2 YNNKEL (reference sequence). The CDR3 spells CASSVTGFGYTF. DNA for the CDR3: TGTGCCAGCAGCGTCACAGGGTTCGGCTACACCTTC.

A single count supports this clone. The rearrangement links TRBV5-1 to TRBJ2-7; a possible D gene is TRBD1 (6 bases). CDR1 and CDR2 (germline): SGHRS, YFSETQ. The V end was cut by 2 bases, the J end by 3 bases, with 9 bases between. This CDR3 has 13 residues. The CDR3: CASSLGTLYEQYF. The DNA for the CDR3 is TGCGCCAGCAGCTTAGGGACACTCTACGAGCAGTACTTC.

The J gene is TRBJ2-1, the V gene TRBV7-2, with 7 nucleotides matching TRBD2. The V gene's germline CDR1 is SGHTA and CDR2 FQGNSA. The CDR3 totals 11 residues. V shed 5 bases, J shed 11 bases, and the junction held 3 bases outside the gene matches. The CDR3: CASSPGGKQFF. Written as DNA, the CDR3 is TGTGCCAGCAGCCCGGGGGGAAAGCAGTTCTTC.

The CDR3 spells CASSSDRTSDEQFF. The DNA of the CDR3 is TGCGCCAGCAGTTCGGATAGGACTAGCGATGAGCAGTTCTTC. The chain combines TRBV4-3 with TRBJ2-1, with 9 bases that match TRBD2. The CDR3 runs 14 residues. The germline gives CDR1 LGHNA, CDR2 YSLEER. Trimming took 6 bases from V and 8 from J; bases not matched to a gene: 8.

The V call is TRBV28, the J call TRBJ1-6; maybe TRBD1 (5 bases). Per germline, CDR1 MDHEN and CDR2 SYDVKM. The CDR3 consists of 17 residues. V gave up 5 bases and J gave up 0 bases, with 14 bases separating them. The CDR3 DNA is TGTGCCAGCAGTCCATTGGGGCGAAGCTCCTATAATTCACCCCTCCACTTT. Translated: CASSPLGRSSYNSPLHF.

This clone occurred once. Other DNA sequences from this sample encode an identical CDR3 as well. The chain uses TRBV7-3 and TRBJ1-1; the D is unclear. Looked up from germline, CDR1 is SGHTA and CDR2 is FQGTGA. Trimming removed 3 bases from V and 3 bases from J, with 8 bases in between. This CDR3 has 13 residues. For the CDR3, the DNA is TGTGCCAGCAGCTTCTCGAGCGACACTGAAGCTTTCTTT. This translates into CASSFSSDTEAFF.

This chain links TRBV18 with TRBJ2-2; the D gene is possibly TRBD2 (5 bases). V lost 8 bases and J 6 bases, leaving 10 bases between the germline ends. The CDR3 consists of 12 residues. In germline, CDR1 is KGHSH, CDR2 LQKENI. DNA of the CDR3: TGTGCCAGCCCGGGAAGGGCCGGGGAGCTGTTTTTT. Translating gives CASPGRAGELFF.

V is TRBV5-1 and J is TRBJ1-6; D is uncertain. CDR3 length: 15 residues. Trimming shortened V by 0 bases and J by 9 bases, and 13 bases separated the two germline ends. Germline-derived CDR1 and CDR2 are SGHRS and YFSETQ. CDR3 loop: CASSLAGVGRSPLHF. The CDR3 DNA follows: TGCGCCAGCAGCTTGGCGGGAGTGGGCCGTTCACCCCTCCACTTT.

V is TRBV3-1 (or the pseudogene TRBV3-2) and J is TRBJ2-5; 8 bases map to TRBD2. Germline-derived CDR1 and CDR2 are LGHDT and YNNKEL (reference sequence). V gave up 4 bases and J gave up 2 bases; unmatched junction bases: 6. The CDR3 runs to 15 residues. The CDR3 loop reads CASSPGVAGQETQYF. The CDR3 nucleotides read TGTGCCAGCAGCCCGGGAGTAGCGGGACAAGAGACCCAGTACTTC.

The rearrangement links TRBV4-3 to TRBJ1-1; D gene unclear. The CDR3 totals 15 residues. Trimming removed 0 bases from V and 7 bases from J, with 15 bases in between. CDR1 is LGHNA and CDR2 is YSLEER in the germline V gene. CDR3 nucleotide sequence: TGCGCCAGCAGCCAAGATCACAGAGGAGAGGGTGAAGCTTTCTTT. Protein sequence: CASSQDHRGEGEAFF.

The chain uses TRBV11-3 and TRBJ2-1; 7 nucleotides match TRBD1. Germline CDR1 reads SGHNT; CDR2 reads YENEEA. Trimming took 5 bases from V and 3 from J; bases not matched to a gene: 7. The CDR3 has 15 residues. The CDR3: CASSLNRGYYNEQFF. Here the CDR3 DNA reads TGTGCCAGCAGCCTTAACAGGGGCTACTACAATGAGCAGTTCTTC.

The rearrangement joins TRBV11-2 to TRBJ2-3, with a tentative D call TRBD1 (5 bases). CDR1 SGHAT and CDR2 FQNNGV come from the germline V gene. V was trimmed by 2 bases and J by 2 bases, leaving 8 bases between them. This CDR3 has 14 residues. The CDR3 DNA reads TGTGCCAGCAGCTTACAGGGTTTCACAGATACGCAGTATTTT. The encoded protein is CASSLQGFTDTQYF.

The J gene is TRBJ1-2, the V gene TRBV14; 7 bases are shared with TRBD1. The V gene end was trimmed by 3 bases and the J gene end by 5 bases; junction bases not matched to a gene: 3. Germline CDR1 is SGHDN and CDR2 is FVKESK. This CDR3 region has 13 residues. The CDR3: CASSQGTAYGYTF. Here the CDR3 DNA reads TGTGCCAGCAGCCAGGGGACAGCTTATGGCTACACCTTC.

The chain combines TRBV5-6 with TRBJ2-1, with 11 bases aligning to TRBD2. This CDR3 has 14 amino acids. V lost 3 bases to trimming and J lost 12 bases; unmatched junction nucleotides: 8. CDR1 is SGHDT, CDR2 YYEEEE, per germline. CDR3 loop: CASSWGTSGLGQFF. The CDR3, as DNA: TGTGCCAGCAGCTGGGGGACTAGCGGTTTAGGGCAGTTCTTC.

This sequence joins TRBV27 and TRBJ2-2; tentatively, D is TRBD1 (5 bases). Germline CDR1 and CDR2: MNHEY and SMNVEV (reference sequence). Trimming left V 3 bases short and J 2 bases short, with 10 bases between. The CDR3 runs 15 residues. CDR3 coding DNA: TGTGCCAGCAGTTTCAGACAGCCTAACACCGGGGAGCTGTTTTTT. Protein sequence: CASSFRQPNTGELFF.